The 23 T cell receptor beta chains presented below share a single source sample, sequenced in a study of human T cells and chemical hapten exposure. TCRdb re-derived calls from the RACE reads in MiXCR, one entry per CDR3 protein. Of fewer than 300,000 distinct CDR3 sequences in the sample, 8.6% were seen once. Time point here: pre-sensitization, week 0. This sample's treatment: therapeutic diphenylcyclopropenone sensitization with weekly scalp DPC. The specimen was whole blood, collected in connection with sensitization to the hapten diphenylcyclopropenone (DPC). These receptors all stem from a woman aged 40 to 50 with alopecia areata. Some clones in this sample may be carry-over from other donors' samples.

This chain joins TRBV5-5 and TRBJ1-1, with D unclear. This CDR3 contains 14 residues. V was cut by 1 base and J by 4 bases, with 11 bases left in between. Germline V gives CDR1 SGHKS, CDR2 YYEKEE (reference sequence). In DNA, the CDR3 is TGTGCCAGCAGCTTGTCCGGTGTTTCCACTGAAGCTTTCTTT. This encodes CASSLSGVSTEAFF.

This clonotype was found a few times. The chain has TRBV9 and TRBJ1-6; D gene uncertain. V lost 0 bases and J 6 bases, leaving 10 bases between the germline ends. Per germline, CDR1 SGDLS and CDR2 YYNGEE. The CDR3 contains 15 residues. CDR3 amino acids: CASSVVDGANSPLHF. Written as DNA, the CDR3 is TGTGCCAGCAGCGTAGTGGACGGAGCTAATTCACCCCTCCACTTT.

This clonotype has only a few counts. The chain links TRBV2 to TRBJ2-7, with D unclear. The V and J ends lost 7 bases and 4 bases respectively, with 14 bases between them. The CDR3 is 13 amino acids. Germline loops: CDR1 SNHLY, CDR2 FYNNEI. CDR3 amino acids: CASTRFDKYEQYF. DNA for the CDR3: TGTGCCAGCACCCGGTTCGATAAATACGAGCAGTACTTC.

This clonotype was counted at least ten times. The V gene is TRBV2, the J gene TRBJ1-1; D perhaps matches TRBD1 (6 bases). Trimming left V 6 bases short and J 3 bases short, with 20 bases between. CDR1 and CDR2 from the germline V gene are SNHLY and FYNNEI. The CDR3 loop spans 16 amino acids. The CDR3 sequence is CASSPPLGARYTEAFF. CDR3 DNA: TGTGCCAGCAGCCCACCTTTGGGGGCGCGCTACACTGAAGCTTTCTTT.

This rearrangement joins TRBV7-6 to TRBJ2-1, with 7 bases fitting TRBD2. V shed 5 bases and J 0 bases; nucleotides not matched to a gene: 13. The CDR3 is made up of 18 amino acids. Germline-derived CDR1 and CDR2 are SGHVS and FNYEAQ. Here the CDR3 reads CASSLSYRGGSSYNEQFF. In DNA, the CDR3 is TGTGCCAGCAGCCTCTCATATCGGGGCGGGAGCTCCTACAATGAGCAGTTCTTC. Filled out from reference TRBV7-6 and TRBJ2-1, the complete variable domain reads GAGVSQSPRYKVTKRGQDVALRCDPISGHVSLYWYRQALGQGPEFLTYFNYEAQQDKSGLPNDRFSAERPEGSISTLTIQRTEQRDSAMYRCASSLSYRGGSSYNEQFFGPGTRLTVL.

The chain links TRBV10-3 to TRBJ2-5, with D possibly being TRBD1 (6 bases). Trimming shortened V by 4 bases and J by 1 base, and 7 bases separated the two germline ends. The CDR3 is 13 amino acids. Germline V gives CDR1 ENHRY, CDR2 SYGVKD. This chain's CDR3 is CAISGTAQETQYF. The CDR3, as DNA: TGTGCCATCAGTGGGACAGCCCAAGAGACCCAGTACTTC.

The rearrangement links TRBV4-1 to TRBJ1-2; D is unresolved. With 0 bases removed from V and 3 bases from J, the gap between germline ends came to 8 bases. The CDR3 has 14 amino acids. Germline values: CDR1 MGHRA, CDR2 YSYEKL. The CDR3 nucleotides are TGCGCCAGCAGCCAAGATAGCCTCTACTATGGCTACACCTTC. Translating gives CASSQDSLYYGYTF.

This clonotype was detected only a few times. The rearrangement joins TRBV6-2 or TRBV6-3 to TRBJ1-2; no clear D gene. This CDR3 is built from 13 residues. V was clipped by 2 bases and J by 4 bases, with 8 bases between them. Germline CDR1 MNHEY, CDR2 SVGEGT. The CDR3 DNA follows: TGTGCCAGCAGTTACATCTCCCCCTATGGCTACACCTTC. Amino acids: CASSYISPYGYTF.

Points on this clonotype: The junction differs from germline at one of its ends, possibly a read error. CDR3: CVSSQDGYTF. The CDR3 DNA is TGTGTCAGCAGCCAGGATGGCTACACCTTC. The chain employs TRBV6-1 and TRBJ1-2, with D hard to call. The CDR3 totals 10 residues. The V gene's germline CDR1 is MNHNS and CDR2 SASEGT.

This clonotype has a count of ten or more. V and J are TRBV12-3 or TRBV12-4 and TRBJ2-1; D remains unclear. The CDR3 extends over 13 amino acids. V was cut by 4 bases and J by 8 bases, with 12 bases left in between. CDR3 sequence: CASSWPDGHEQFF. As DNA, the CDR3 is TGTGCCAGCAGTTGGCCGGATGGGCATGAGCAGTTCTTC.

This clonotype has only a few counts. The CDR3 nucleotides are TGTGCCAGCAGTTCGGGGACAGGGGGCGCGAGCACTGAAGCTTTCTTT. As protein: CASSSGTGGASTEAFF. The V gene is TRBV27, the J gene TRBJ1-1; 12 positions agree with TRBD1. The CDR3 runs to 16 residues. Germline trimming cut 4 bases from V and 4 bases from J; bases unmatched to any gene: 7. Germline CDR1 MNHEY, CDR2 SMNVEV (reference sequence).

This chain connects TRBV20-1 to TRBJ1-1; no firm D call. The germline V and J ends were trimmed by 3 bases and 0 bases, with 8 bases remaining between them. The CDR3 runs 13 residues. The germline CDR1 and CDR2 sequences are DFQATT and SNEGSKA (reference sequence). This CDR3 reads CSASQIMNTEAFF. DNA for the CDR3: TGCAGTGCTAGCCAGATAATGAACACTGAAGCTTTCTTT.

This rearrangement joins TRBV28 to TRBJ2-3, with D tentatively TRBD2 (7 bases). The CDR3 is 15 residues long. Germline V lookup: CDR1 MDHEN, CDR2 SYDVKM. The V and J ends lost 8 bases and 0 bases respectively, with 15 bases between them. This CDR3 reads CASSSGGGSTDTQYF. For the CDR3, the DNA is TGTGCCAGCTCCTCGGGGGGCGGAAGCACAGATACGCAGTATTTT.

This clonotype occurred a few times. This chain links TRBV18 with TRBJ2-1; tentatively, D is TRBD1 (6 bases). Trimming stripped 0 bases from V and 3 bases from J, with 15 bases between. CDR1 and CDR2 from the germline V gene are KGHSH and LQKENI. CDR3 length equals 17 residues. The CDR3 loop is CASSPPTGTSRYNEQFF. The CDR3 DNA reads TGTGCCAGCTCACCACCCACCGGGACATCCCGCTACAATGAGCAGTTCTTC.

The rearrangement joins TRBV28 to TRBJ2-7; 8 nucleotides agree with TRBD1. Germline assignment: CDR1 MDHEN and CDR2 SYDVKM. The CDR3 is 17 amino acids. With V trimmed by 5 bases and J by 0 bases, 12 bases remained unmatched. CDR3 nucleotides: TGTGCCAGCAGTCCTCAGAGGACAGGGTCTAGCTCCTACGAGCAGTACTTC. As protein: CASSPQRTGSSSYEQYF.

V usage is TRBV4-2 and J usage is TRBJ1-2; weak D call: TRBD1 (5 bases). The V gene lost 4 bases and the J gene lost 4 bases, with 19 bases spanning the gap. CDR3 length: 16 amino acids. The germline V gene has CDR1 LGHNA and CDR2 YNFKEQ. This CDR3 reads CASSRTFREVTYGYTF. As DNA, the CDR3 is TGTGCCAGCAGCCGCACTTTCAGGGAAGTCACCTATGGCTACACCTTC.

The V call is TRBV3-1, the J call TRBJ2-7; D tentatively fits TRBD1 or TRBD2 (5 bases each). V gave up 4 bases and J gave up 5 bases, with 18 bases separating them. The CDR3 spans 15 residues. Germline CDR1 and CDR2: LGHDT and YNNKEL (reference sequence). This chain's CDR3 is CASSLGTVLFDEQYF. The DNA for the CDR3 is TGTGCCAGCAGCCTCGGGACGGTCCTCTTTGACGAGCAGTACTTC.

The gene calls are TRBV20-1 and TRBJ1-2, with D tentatively TRBD1 (5 bases). Germline CDR1 reads DFQATT; CDR2 reads SNEGSKA (reference sequence). V was pared by 2 bases and J by 4 bases, with 14 bases between. The CDR3 is 14 amino acids. The CDR3 region is CSARSTAQLYGYTF. The CDR3 DNA is TGCAGTGCTAGATCGACAGCCCAACTCTATGGCTACACCTTC.

This clonotype has more than one count but fewer than ten. This chain joins TRBV6-5 and TRBJ1-6; D ambiguous. V lost 2 bases, J lost 8 bases, and 13 bases lay in between. Germline V gives CDR1 MNHEY, CDR2 SVGAGI. The CDR3 covers 15 residues. The CDR3: CASSYDAVGYSPLHF. As DNA, the CDR3 is TGTGCCAGCAGTTACGACGCCGTCGGGTATTCACCCCTCCACTTT.

The sample holds many counts of this clonotype. The chain is built from TRBV6-2 or TRBV6-3 and TRBJ1-5; no clear D. This CDR3 region has 13 residues. CDR1 and CDR2 (germline): MNHEY, SVGEGT. The V gene lost 8 bases and the J gene lost 5 bases, with 13 bases spanning the gap. The CDR3 loop is CASWKSRDQPQHF. CDR3 nucleotides: TGTGCCAGCTGGAAATCACGGGATCAGCCCCAGCATTTT.

This clonotype was seen a few times. This chain connects TRBV27 to TRBJ2-7; D is unclear. Germline V gene sequence: CDR1 MNHEY, CDR2 SMNVEV (reference sequence). The CDR3 has 14 amino acids. With 7 bases removed from V and 2 bases from J, the gap between germline ends came to 15 bases. CDR3 nucleotide sequence: TGTGCCAGCATGCGATCGGGCCGTACCTACGAGCAGTACTTC. Its protein product is CASMRSGRTYEQYF.

This clonotype has ten or more counts. This chain uses TRBV20-1 with TRBJ2-1; 10 positions agree with TRBD2. The length of the CDR3 is 16 residues. The V gene end was trimmed by 5 bases and the J gene end by 0 bases; junction bases not matched to a gene: 7. CDR1 and CDR2 from the germline V gene are DFQATT and SNEGSKA (reference sequence). CDR3 in amino acids: CSAPEPSGSSYNEQFF. The DNA of the CDR3 is TGCAGTGCTCCGGAGCCTAGCGGGAGCTCCTACAATGAGCAGTTCTTC.

The sample holds a few counts of this clonotype. V usage is TRBV6-1 and J usage is TRBJ2-1, with 8 bases identical to TRBD2. The CDR3 is made up of 16 amino acids. Germline V gene lookup returns CDR1 MNHNS and CDR2 SASEGT. V trimming: 5 bases; J trimming: 5 bases; junction bases outside the gene matches: 11. The CDR3 reads CASSLMTSAYNNEQFF. The CDR3 DNA reads TGTGCCAGCAGTTTAATGACTAGCGCATATAACAATGAGCAGTTCTTC.